Each of the 5 T cell receptor beta chains below was sequenced from the same sample in a study of T-cell memory formation after mild COVID-19. TCRdb called the 5' RACE reads again in MiXCR, with one record for every CDR3 protein. The table has under 250,000 distinct CDR3 sequences, 15% seen once; the top ten hold 2% to 2.5%. The sample consisted of PBMCs or a T cell subset sorted from them (not recorded which). Receptor source: an adult woman who had mild COVID-19 (a few samples of this study predate the infection). Cell type and time point are not known.

V gene TRBV7-2 combines with J gene TRBJ2-3; D is undetermined. V was pared by 4 bases and J by 2 bases, with 13 bases between. Germline loops: CDR1 SGHTA, CDR2 FQGNSA. The CDR3 length is 15 residues. The CDR3 coding sequence is TGTGCCAGCAGCTCCCGGACCCTAGACACAGATACGCAGTATTTT. Encoded protein: CASSSRTLDTDTQYF.

In this sample, this clonotype turned up a few times. The rearrangement links TRBV3-1 to TRBJ1-2; D gene ambiguous. The CDR3 contains 11 residues. Looked up from germline, CDR1 is LGHDT and CDR2 is YNNKEL (reference sequence). V gave up 3 bases and J gave up 8 bases, with 7 bases separating them. Written as DNA, the CDR3 is TGTGCCAGCAGCCATGGTGGCGGCTACACCTTC. This sequence encodes CASSHGGGYTF.

There are a few counts of this clonotype. The genes are TRBV25-1 and TRBJ1-6; unclear D gene. The ends were cut back, 5 bases at V and 0 bases at J, with 8 bases in the middle. The CDR3 is 15 amino acids. Looked up from germline, CDR1 is MGHDK and CDR2 is SYGVNS. The CDR3 protein is CASSREGSYNSPLHF. The CDR3 nucleotides are TGTGCCAGCAGTAGAGAGGGCTCCTATAATTCACCCCTCCACTTT.

This clonotype occurred a few times. This sequence joins TRBV9 and TRBJ2-7; D could derive from TRBD1 or TRBD2 (5 bases each). This CDR3 contains 13 residues. The germline V gene encodes CDR1 SGDLS and CDR2 YYNGEE. The V gene lost 0 bases and the J gene lost 6 bases, with 10 bases spanning the gap. The CDR3 loop is CASSVDPGSEQYF. In DNA form, the CDR3 reads TGTGCCAGCAGCGTAGACCCAGGGAGCGAGCAGTACTTC.

The V gene is TRBV7-3, the J gene TRBJ2-1, with 7 bases identical to TRBD2. CDR3 length: 17 amino acids. Trimming at V came to 5 bases and at J to 0 bases, leaving 10 bases not matched to a gene. Germline CDR1 SGHTA, CDR2 FQGTGA. In DNA, the CDR3 is TGTGCCAGCAGCCCAAGTGGGGCGGGAGCCTCCTACAATGAGCAGTTCTTC. Its protein product is CASSPSGAGASYNEQFF.